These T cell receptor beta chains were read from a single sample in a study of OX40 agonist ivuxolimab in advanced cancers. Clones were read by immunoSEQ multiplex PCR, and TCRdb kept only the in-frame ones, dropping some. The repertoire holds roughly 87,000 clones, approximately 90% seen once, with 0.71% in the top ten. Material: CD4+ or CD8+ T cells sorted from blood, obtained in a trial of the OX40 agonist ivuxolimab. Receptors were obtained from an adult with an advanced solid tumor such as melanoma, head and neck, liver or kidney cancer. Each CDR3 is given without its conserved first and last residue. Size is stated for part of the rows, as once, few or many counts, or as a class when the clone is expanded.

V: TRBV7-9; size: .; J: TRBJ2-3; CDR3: ASSLGTTSTDTQY
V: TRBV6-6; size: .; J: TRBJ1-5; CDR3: ASSPGQGNDQPQH
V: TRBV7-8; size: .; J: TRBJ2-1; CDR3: ASSSTSGGYNEQF
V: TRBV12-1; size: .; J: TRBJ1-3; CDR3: ASSINRALSGNTIY
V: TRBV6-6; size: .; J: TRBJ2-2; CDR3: ASVQGQGTGELF
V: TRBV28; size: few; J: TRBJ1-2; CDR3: ASSFPGLNYGYT
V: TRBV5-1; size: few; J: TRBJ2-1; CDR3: ASSKTSGSYNEQF
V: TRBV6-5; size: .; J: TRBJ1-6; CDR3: ASSYTIKPNNSPLH
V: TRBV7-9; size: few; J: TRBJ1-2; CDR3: ASSPTGISNYGYT
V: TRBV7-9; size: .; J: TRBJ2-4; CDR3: ASSPSGENIQY
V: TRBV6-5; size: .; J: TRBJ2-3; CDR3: ASSYSSGGFTDTQY
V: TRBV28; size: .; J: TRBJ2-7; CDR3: ASSYASGQPTYEQY
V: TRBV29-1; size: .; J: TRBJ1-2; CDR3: SVERRDVYGYT
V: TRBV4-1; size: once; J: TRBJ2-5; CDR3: ASSVNDIQETQY
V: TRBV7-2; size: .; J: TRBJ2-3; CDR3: ASSTWDTVPADTQY
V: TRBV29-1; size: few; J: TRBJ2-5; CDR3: SVTIGGKETQY
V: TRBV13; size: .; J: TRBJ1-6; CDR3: ASSPRQGVSSPLH
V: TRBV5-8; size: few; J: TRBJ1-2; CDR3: ASSRGGIDYGYT
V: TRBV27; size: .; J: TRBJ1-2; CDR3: ASSLLRTGDYGYT
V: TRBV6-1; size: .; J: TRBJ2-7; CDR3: ASSEPVKGTGSSYEQY